The 20 T cell receptor beta chains given below trace back to one sample, sequenced in a study of cytomegalovirus exposure and HLA in healthy donors. 13 Jbeta primers and 60 Vbeta primers were used for the PCR. Profiled with immunoSEQ multiplex PCR; TCRdb holds only in-frame clones, not every one. This table holds about 270,000 clones, roughly 70% found once. Source material: PBMCs. The receptors derive from a female donor in good health and CMV-seronegative.

This clone was detected only once. The chain recombines TRBV18 with TRBJ1-4, with unresolved D. CDR3 length: 15 amino acids. Deletions cut 0 bases from V and 8 bases from J, with 13 bases between. Germline values: CDR1 KGHSH, CDR2 LQKENI. CDR3 residues: CASSPPSFSTEKLFF. The CDR3 nucleotides are TGTGCCAGCTCACCACCGAGTTTCTCTACGGAAAAACTGTTTTTT.

The gene calls are TRBV14 and TRBJ2-1; a weak D match, TRBD2 (6 bases). The germline V gene has CDR1 SGHDN and CDR2 FVKESK. The CDR3 loop spans 15 amino acids. The V end lost 0 bases, the J end lost 4 bases, and 10 bases lay between the germline ends. In DNA, the CDR3 is TGTGCCAGCAGCCAAGAGGGACTGGGGTACAATGAGCAGTTCTTC. Protein product: CASSQEGLGYNEQFF.

The V gene is TRBV2, the J gene TRBJ1-3, with TRBD1 as a possible D gene (6 bases). Germline-derived CDR1 and CDR2 are SNHLY and FYNNEI. The length of the CDR3 is 18 residues. The V end was cut by 3 bases, the J end by 0 bases, with 18 bases between. The CDR3 nucleotides are TGTGCCAGCAGTGATGGGACATCCCATGGGAGCTCTGGAAACACCATATATTTT. Protein: CASSDGTSHGSSGNTIYF.

The rearrangement joins TRBV4-1 to TRBJ2-7, with 9 bases lining up with TRBD2. Germline lookup yields CDR1 MGHRA and CDR2 YSYEKL. With 5 bases clipped from V and 6 bases from J, the junction kept 11 bases outside the gene matches. This CDR3 has 15 amino acids. The CDR3 reads CASSGGSGRLLEQYF. The CDR3, as DNA: TGCGCCAGCAGCGGGGGGAGCGGGAGGTTGCTCGAGCAGTACTTC.

In regard to this clone: Compared with germline, one end of the junction differs, possibly owing to a read error. This chain links TRBV9 with TRBJ2-1, with 9 bases identical to TRBD2. The CDR3 is made up of 19 amino acids. Per the germline V gene, CDR1 is SGDLS and CDR2 is YYNGEE. In nucleotides, the CDR3 is TGTGCCGGCAGCGTAGACAGTCTAGCGGGAACTCCTTCGACCAATGAGCAGTTCTTC. Translating gives CAGSVDSLAGTPSTNEQFF.

The chain is built from TRBV25-1 and TRBJ2-5, with TRBD2 as a possible D gene (6 bases). The CDR3 sequence is 15 residues long. CDR1 is MGHDK, CDR2 SYGVNS, per germline. V was trimmed by 3 bases and J by 1 base, leaving 12 bases between them. For the CDR3, the DNA is TGTGCCAGCAGTGAGAGTGGGGGGACCCAAGAGACCCAGTACTTC. It specifies CASSESGGTQETQYF.

This clone was seen a few times. The V gene is TRBV28, the J gene TRBJ1-2; weak D call: TRBD1 (6 bases). Per the germline V gene, CDR1 is MDHEN and CDR2 is SYDVKM. The V end lost 8 bases, the J end lost 8 bases, and 33 bases lay between the germline ends. The CDR3 runs to 18 residues. CDR3 DNA: TGTGCCAGCGGACCCCGGACGGGGAACACAGGGTTAGCCAACGGCTACACCTTC. As protein: CASGPRTGNTGLANGYTF.

The chain employs TRBV5-6 and TRBJ2-5, with D hard to call. TRBJ2-7 explains the end of the DNA better; the J call may be wrong. The CDR3 loop spans 13 amino acids. Looked up from germline, CDR1 is SGHDT and CDR2 is YYEEEE. The CDR3 is CASSFLESYEQYF. The CDR3 nucleotides are TGTGCCAGCAGCTTCCTAGAATCCTACGAGCAGTACTTC.

The gene calls are TRBV2 and TRBJ2-1; perhaps TRBD2 as D (5 bases). Germline V gene lookup returns CDR1 SNHLY and CDR2 FYNNEI. The CDR3 contains 12 residues. Trimming took off 8 bases at V and 5 bases at J, with 10 bases between the two ends. In DNA form, the CDR3 reads TGTGCCAGCGTCGAGGGAGACAATGAGCAGTTCTTC. Translated: CASVEGDNEQFF.

This clone was seen more than once but under ten times. The genes are TRBV29-1 and TRBJ2-1; D remains ambiguous. Trimming stripped 3 bases from V and 0 bases from J, with 6 bases between. CDR1 is SQVTM, CDR2 ANQGSEA, per germline. The CDR3 covers 13 residues. DNA for the CDR3: TGCAGCGTTGACTTTAGCTCCTACAATGAGCAGTTCTTC. This gives the protein CSVDFSSYNEQFF.

V and J are TRBV6-5 and TRBJ1-1, with D tentatively TRBD1 (6 bases). Germline values: CDR1 MNHEY, CDR2 SVGAGI. The CDR3 covers 15 residues. Trimming cost V 10 bases and J 4 bases, with 22 bases left between them. The chain's CDR3 is CATKQGIFLTTEAFF. Written as DNA, the CDR3 is TGTGCCACCAAACAGGGCATTTTTTTAACCACTGAAGCTTTCTTT.

In this sample, this clone turned up a few times. The chain has TRBV12-5 and TRBJ2-5; 7 nucleotides match TRBD1. J was trimmed by 5 bases and V by 5 bases; bases with no gene match: 2. Germline assignment: CDR1 LGHNT and CDR2 FRNRAP. The CDR3 totals 12 residues. This CDR3 is CASGRRGETQYF. Written as DNA, the CDR3 is TGTGCTAGTGGTCGCAGGGGGGAGACCCAGTACTTC.

The table lists this clone with a count of one. The V call is TRBV7-3, the J call TRBJ2-7; TRBD2 matches 7 bases. Germline V gives CDR1 SGHTA, CDR2 FQGTGA. CDR3 length equals 17 residues. V dropped 5 bases and J dropped 5; count of bases not matched to a gene: 18. As DNA, the CDR3 is TGTGCCAGCAGCATACCCCCTCCGGGACTACCTAGTCACGAGCAGTACTTC. Amino acids: CASSIPPPGLPSHEQYF.

The CDR3 protein is CASSLGAGGKETQYF. The CDR3 coding sequence is TGTGCCAGCAGCTTAGGAGCGGGAGGGAAAGAGACCCAGTACTTC. V gene TRBV7-9 combines with J gene TRBJ2-5, with 10 bases aligning to TRBD2. J was trimmed by 3 bases and V by 1 base; bases with no gene match: 2. The CDR3 contains 15 residues. Germline CDR1 SEHNR, CDR2 FQNEAQ (reference sequence).

The chain employs TRBV6-5 and TRBJ1-2, with TRBD1 as a possible D gene (5 bases). This CDR3 has 13 residues. Per germline, CDR1 MNHEY and CDR2 SVGAGI. Trimming cost V 1 base and J 8 bases, with 11 bases left between them. The DNA of the CDR3 is TGTGCCAGCAGTTACTTGGGGCAGACAGGCTACACCTTC. Amino acid sequence: CASSYLGQTGYTF.

The sample holds one count of this clone. Germline is not matched at one junction end, which may reflect a read error. The J gene is TRBJ2-1, the V gene TRBV12-5; 7 bases agree with TRBD2. The germline gives CDR1 LGHNT, CDR2 FRNRAP. The CDR3 is 15 residues long. CDR3 sequence reads: CASGLVNPGGPGIIF. Written as DNA, the CDR3 is TGTGCTAGTGGTTTGGTAAACCCGGGGGGTCCGGGCATAATCTTC.

The chain employs TRBV27 and TRBJ2-3, with TRBD1 as a possible D gene (5 bases). There are 18 residues in the CDR3. Germline V gene data show CDR1 as MNHEY and CDR2 as SMNVEV (reference sequence). Trimming left V 5 bases short and J 2 bases short, with 23 bases between. CDR3 amino acids: CASSPSRQTSLPTDTQYF. CDR3 coding DNA: TGTGCCAGCAGTCCCTCCCGACAGACCAGTCTCCCCACAGATACGCAGTATTTT.

The chain is built from TRBV5-6 and TRBJ2-7; 11 bases agree with TRBD2. CDR3 length equals 15 residues. The V gene's germline CDR1 is SGHDT and CDR2 YYEEEE. V lost 5 bases to trimming and J lost 4 bases; unmatched junction nucleotides: 8. Written as DNA, the CDR3 is TGTGCCAGCAGACCGGGACTAGCGGATATATACGAGCAGTACTTC. It specifies CASRPGLADIYEQYF.

The chain recombines TRBV2 with TRBJ1-3, with D uncertain. V shed 3 bases and J shed 4 bases, with 10 bases lying between them. CDR1 is SNHLY and CDR2 is FYNNEI in the germline V gene. The CDR3 consists of 14 residues. CDR3 sequence (DNA): TGTGCCAGCAGTGACGGGAGTTCGGGAAACACCATATATTTT. The encoded protein is CASSDGSSGNTIYF.

The chain has TRBV7-2 and TRBJ2-5; no reliable D call. Germline CDR1 is SGHTA and CDR2 is FQGNSA. This CDR3 is 12 amino acids long. The V gene lost 4 bases and the J gene lost 5 bases, with 8 bases spanning the gap. The CDR3 region has the DNA TGTGCCAGCAGCTATGTCCGTGAGACCCAGTACTTC. This sequence encodes CASSYVRETQYF.